This TCR beta chain is from a study of blood T cell repertoires in COVID-19. Trimming left V 1 base short and J 6 bases short, with 9 bases between. Germline V CDR1 and CDR2: SGHAT, FQNNGV. The CDR3 has 13 residues. Seattle patient enrollment occurred during active infection, with longitudinal follow-up thereafter. As handled by the study authors: Nucleated cell counts were estimated from reference gene primer amplification. Measured with immunoSEQ multiplex PCR; TCRdb has only the in-frame clones, and not every one. D and trimming were read from the DNA, whereas the V and J calls and clone size are those reported in that table. The data show roughly 120,000 clones, about 70% seen once.

The chain has TRBV11-2 and TRBJ2-5; TRBD2 might be the D (5 bases). This TCR derives from a man at least 80 years old with COVID-19, enrolled during active disease. Sequencing was done on a sample of peripheral blood. The chain's CDR3 is CASSLAGVQTQYF. As DNA, the CDR3 is TGTGCCAGCAGCTTAGCCGGGGTCCAGACCCAGTACTTC.